This TCR beta chain was identified during a study of T-cell memory formation after mild COVID-19. The CDR3 contains 13 residues. Trimming removed 7 bases from V and 6 bases from J; junction bases left unmatched: 7. TCRdb reprocessed the 5' RACE reads with MiXCR, giving one entry per CDR3 protein. Of 550,000 to 600,000 distinct CDR3 sequences in the sample, less than 25% were seen once. The sequence was obtained from an adult woman who had mild COVID-19 (a few samples of this study predate the infection). Cell type and time point are not known. The chain combines TRBV12-3 or TRBV12-4 with TRBJ1-1; 8 bases are shared with TRBD1. The sequenced sample was PBMCs or a T cell subset sorted from them (not recorded which). Written as DNA, the CDR3 is TGTGCCAGCAACCCGGACAGGGCCGCTGAAGCTTTCTTT. Protein sequence: CASNPDRAAEAFF.